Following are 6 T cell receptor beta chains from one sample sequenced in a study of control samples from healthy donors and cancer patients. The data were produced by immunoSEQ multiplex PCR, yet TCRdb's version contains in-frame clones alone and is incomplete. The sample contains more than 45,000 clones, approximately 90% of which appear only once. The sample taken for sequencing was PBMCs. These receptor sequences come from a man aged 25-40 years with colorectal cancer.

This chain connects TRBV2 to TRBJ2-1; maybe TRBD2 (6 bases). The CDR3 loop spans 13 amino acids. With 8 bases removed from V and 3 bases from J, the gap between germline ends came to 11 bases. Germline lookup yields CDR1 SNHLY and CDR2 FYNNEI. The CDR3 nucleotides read TGTGCCAGCCGTCCCGGGGGCTACAATGAGCAGTTCTTC. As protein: CASRPGGYNEQFF. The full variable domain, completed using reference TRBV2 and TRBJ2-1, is EPEVTQTPSHQVTQMGQEVILRCVPISNHLYFYWYRQILGQKVEFLVSFYNNEISEKSEIFDDQFSVERPDGSNFTLKIRSTKLEDSAMYFCASRPGGYNEQFFGPGTRLTVL.

CDR3 amino acids: CASSLGSLAGRYLDTQYF. The CDR3, as DNA: TGTGCCAGCAGCTTAGGTAGTCTAGCGGGGCGATATTTGGATACGCAGTATTTT. The chain uses TRBV7-2 and TRBJ2-3; 9 nucleotides match TRBD2. Germline CDR1 reads SGHTA; CDR2 reads FQGNSA. The length of the CDR3 is 18 residues. V was clipped by 1 base and J by 6 bases; unmatched bases: 14.

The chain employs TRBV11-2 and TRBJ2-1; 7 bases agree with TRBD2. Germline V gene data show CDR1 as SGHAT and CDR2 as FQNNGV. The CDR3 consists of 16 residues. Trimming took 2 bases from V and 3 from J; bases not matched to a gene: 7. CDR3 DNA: TGTGCCAGCAGCTTAACGGGCGGGGGTGTCTACAATGAGCAGTTCTTC. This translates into CASSLTGGGVYNEQFF. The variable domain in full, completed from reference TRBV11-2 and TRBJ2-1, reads EAGVAQSPRYKIIEKRQSVAFWCNPISGHATLYWYQQILGQGPKLLIQFQNNGVVDDSQLPKDRFSAERLKGVDSTLKIQPAKLEDSAVYLCASSLTGGGVYNEQFFGPGTRLTVL.

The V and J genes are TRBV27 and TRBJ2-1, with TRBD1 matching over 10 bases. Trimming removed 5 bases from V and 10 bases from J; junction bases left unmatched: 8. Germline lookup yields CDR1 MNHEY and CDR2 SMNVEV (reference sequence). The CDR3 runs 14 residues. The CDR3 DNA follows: TGTGCCAGCAGTCCCCGGGACAGGGGCAGGGAGCAGTTCTTC. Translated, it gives CASSPRDRGREQFF.

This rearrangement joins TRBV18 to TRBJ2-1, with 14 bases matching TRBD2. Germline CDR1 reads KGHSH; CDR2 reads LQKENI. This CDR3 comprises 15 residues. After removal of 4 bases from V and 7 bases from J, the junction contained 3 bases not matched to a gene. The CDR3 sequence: CASSRLAGGLNEQFF. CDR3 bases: TGTGCCAGCTCACGACTAGCGGGGGGGCTTAATGAGCAGTTCTTC. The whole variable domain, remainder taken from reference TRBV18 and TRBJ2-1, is NAGVMQNPRHLVRRRGQEARLRCSPMKGHSHVYWYRQLPEEGLKFMVYLQKENIIDESGMPKERFSAEFPKEGPSILRIQQVVRGDSAAYFCASSRLAGGLNEQFFGPGTRLTVL.

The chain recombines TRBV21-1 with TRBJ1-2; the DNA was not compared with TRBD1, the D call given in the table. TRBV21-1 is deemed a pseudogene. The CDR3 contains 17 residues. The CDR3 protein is CASSKEIPGTVKRGYTF. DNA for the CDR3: TGTGCCAGCAGCAAAGAAATTCCTGGGACAGTAAAGCGTGGCTACACCTTC.